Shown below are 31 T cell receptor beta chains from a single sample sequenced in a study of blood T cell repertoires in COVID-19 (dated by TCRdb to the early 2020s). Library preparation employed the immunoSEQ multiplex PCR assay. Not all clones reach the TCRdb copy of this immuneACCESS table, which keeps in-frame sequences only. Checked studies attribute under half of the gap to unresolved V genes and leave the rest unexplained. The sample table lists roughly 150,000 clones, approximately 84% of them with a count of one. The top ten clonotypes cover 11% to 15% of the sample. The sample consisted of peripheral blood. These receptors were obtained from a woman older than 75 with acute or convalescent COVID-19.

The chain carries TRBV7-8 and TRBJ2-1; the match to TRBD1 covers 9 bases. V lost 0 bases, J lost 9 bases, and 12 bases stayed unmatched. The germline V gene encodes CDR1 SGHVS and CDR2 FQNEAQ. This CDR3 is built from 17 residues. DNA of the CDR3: TGTGCCAGCAGCTTAGCCTCCGGGACAGGGAGGGAATCTGAGCAGTTCTTC. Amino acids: CASSLASGTGRESEQFF.

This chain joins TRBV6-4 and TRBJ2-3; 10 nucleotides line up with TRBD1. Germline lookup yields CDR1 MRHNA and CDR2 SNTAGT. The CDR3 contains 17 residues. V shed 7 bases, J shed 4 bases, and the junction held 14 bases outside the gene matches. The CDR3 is CASILAQGQGRADTQYF. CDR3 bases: TGTGCCAGCATTCTAGCCCAGGGACAGGGGAGGGCAGATACGCAGTATTTT.

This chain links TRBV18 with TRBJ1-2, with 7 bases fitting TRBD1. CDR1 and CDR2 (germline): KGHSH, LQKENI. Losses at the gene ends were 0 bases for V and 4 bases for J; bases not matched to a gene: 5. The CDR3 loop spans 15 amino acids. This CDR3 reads CASSPPTTGIYGYTF. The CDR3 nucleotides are TGTGCCAGCTCACCACCGACGACAGGGATCTATGGCTACACCTTC.

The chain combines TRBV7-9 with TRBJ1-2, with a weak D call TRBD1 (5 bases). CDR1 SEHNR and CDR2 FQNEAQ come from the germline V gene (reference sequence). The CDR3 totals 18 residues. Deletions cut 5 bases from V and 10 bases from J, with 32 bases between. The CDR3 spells CASSHTVETWGAGRDYTF. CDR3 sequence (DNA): TGTGCCAGCAGCCACACCGTCGAGACCTGGGGCGCAGGTAGAGACTACACCTTC.

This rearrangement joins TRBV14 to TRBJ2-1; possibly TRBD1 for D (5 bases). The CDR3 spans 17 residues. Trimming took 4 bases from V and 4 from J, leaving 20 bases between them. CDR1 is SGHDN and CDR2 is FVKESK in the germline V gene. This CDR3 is CASSPPTGLGIYNEQFF. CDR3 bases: TGTGCCAGCAGCCCCCCAACAGGCCTAGGGATATACAATGAGCAGTTCTTC.

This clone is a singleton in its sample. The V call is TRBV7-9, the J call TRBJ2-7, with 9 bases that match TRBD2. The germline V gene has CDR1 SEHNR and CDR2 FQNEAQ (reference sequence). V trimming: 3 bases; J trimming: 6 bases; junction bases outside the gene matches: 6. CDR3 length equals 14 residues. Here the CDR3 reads CASSLASGKREQYF. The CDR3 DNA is TGTGCCAGCAGCTTGGCTAGCGGGAAGCGCGAGCAGTACTTC.

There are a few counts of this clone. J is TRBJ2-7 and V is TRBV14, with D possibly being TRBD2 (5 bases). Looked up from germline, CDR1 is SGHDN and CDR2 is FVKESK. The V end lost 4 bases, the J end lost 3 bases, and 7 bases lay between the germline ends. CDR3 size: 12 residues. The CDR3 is CASSRGLYEQYF. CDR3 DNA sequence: TGTGCCAGCAGCCGAGGGCTCTACGAGCAGTACTTC.

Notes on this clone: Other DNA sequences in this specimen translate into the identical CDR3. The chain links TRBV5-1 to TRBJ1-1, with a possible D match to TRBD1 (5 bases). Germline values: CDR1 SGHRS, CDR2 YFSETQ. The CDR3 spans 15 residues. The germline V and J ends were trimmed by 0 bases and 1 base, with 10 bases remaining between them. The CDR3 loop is CASSLAGFRNTEAFF. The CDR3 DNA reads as TGCGCCAGCAGCTTGGCAGGGTTCAGGAACACTGAAGCTTTCTTT.

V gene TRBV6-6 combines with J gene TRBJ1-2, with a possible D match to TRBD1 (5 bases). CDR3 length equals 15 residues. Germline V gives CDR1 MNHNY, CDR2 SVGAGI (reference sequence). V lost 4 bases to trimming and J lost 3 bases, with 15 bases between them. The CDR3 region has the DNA TGTGCCAGCAGTTCGCGGGGCGGTGTAGACTATGGCTACACCTTC. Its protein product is CASSSRGGVDYGYTF.

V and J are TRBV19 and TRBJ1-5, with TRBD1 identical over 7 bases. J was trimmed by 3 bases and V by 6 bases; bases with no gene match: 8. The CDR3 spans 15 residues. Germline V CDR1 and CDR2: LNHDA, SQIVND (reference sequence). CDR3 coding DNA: TGTGCCAGTAGGCTCGGACAGGTCTACAATCAGCCCCAGCATTTT. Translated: CASRLGQVYNQPQHF.

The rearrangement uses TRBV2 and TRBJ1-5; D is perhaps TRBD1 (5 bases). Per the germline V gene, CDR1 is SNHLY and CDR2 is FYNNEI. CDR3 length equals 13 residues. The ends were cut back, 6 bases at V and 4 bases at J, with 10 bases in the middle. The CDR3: CASRVQVNQPQHF. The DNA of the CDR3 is TGTGCCAGCAGAGTACAGGTAAATCAGCCCCAGCATTTT.

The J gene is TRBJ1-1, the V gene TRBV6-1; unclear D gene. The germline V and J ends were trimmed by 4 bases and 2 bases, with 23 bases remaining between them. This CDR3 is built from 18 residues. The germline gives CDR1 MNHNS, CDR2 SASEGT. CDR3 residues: CASSVRAVTGSGNTEAFF. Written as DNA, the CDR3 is TGTGCCAGCAGTGTAAGGGCCGTTACGGGATCCGGAAACACTGAAGCTTTCTTT.

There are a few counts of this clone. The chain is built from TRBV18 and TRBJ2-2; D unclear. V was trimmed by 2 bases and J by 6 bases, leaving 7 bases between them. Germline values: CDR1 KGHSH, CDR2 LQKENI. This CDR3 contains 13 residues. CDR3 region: CASSPDGAGELFF. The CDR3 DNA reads TGTGCCAGCTCACCAGACGGAGCCGGGGAGCTGTTTTTT.

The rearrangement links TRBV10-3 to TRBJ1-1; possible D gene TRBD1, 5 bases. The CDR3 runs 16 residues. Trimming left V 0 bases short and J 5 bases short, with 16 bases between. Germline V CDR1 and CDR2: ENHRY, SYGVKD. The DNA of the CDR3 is TGTGCCATCAGTGAGTCTAAGGGCCCAGGGATTACTGAAGCTTTCTTT. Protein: CAISESKGPGITEAFF.

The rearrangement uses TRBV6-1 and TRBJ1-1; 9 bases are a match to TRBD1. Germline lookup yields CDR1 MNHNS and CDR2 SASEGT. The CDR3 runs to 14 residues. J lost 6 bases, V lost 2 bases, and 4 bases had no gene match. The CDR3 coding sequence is TGTGCCAGCAGTGAATGGGACAGGGAATCTGAAGCTTTCTTT. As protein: CASSEWDRESEAFF.

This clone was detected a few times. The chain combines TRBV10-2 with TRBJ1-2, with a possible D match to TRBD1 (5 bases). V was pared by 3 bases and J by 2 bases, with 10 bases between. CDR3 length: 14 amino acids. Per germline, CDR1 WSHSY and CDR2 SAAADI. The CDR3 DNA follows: TGCGCCAGCAGTGATCAGGGTGGGAACTATGGCTACACCTTC. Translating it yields CASSDQGGNYGYTF.

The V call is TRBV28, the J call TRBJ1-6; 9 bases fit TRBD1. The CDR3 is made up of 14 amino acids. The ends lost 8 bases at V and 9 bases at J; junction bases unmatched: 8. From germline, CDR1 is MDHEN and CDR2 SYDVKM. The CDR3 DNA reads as TGTGCCAGCTGTGAAGGACAGGGGTTTTCACCCCTCCACTTT. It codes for CASCEGQGFSPLHF. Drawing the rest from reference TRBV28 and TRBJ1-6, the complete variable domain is DVKVTQSSRYLVKRTGEKVFLECVQDMDHENMFWYRQDPGLGLRLIYFSYDVKMKEKGDIPEGYSVSREKKERFSLILESASTNQTSMYLCASCEGQGFSPLHFGNGTRLTVT.

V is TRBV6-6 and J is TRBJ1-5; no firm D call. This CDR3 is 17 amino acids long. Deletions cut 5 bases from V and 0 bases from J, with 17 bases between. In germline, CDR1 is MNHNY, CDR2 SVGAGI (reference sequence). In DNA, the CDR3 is TGTGCCAGCAGTCCTTCCTCCCAGGTTTATAGCAATCAGCCCCAGCATTTT. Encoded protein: CASSPSSQVYSNQPQHF.

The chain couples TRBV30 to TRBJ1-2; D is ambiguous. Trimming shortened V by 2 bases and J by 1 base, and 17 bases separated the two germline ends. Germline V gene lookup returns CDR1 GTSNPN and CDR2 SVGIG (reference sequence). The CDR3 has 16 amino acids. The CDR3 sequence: CAWSKRGARNNYGYTF. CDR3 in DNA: TGTGCCTGGAGTAAAAGAGGAGCACGTAATAACTATGGCTACACCTTC.

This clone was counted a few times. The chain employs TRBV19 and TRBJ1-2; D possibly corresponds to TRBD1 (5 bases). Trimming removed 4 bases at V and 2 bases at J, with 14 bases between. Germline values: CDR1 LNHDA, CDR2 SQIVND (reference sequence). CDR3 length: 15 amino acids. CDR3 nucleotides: TGTGCCAGTAGTAGCCGACAGCGCCTAAACTATGGCTACACCTTC. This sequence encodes CASSSRQRLNYGYTF.

This CDR3 is CASSDAVAGYTF. The CDR3 DNA sequence: TGCGCCAGCAGTGACGCGGTCGCTGGCTACACCTTC. V is TRBV10-2 and J is TRBJ1-2; D is unclear. This CDR3 is 12 amino acids long. V lost 3 bases to trimming and J lost 7 bases, with 9 bases between them. Per the germline V gene, CDR1 is WSHSY and CDR2 is SAAADI.

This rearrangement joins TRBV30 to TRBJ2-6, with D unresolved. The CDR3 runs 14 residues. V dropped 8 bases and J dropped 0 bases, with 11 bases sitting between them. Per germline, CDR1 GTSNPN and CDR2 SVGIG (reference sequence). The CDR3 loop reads CAHSKSSGANVLTF. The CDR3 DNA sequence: TGTGCCCACTCTAAAAGCTCTGGGGCCAACGTCCTGACTTTC.

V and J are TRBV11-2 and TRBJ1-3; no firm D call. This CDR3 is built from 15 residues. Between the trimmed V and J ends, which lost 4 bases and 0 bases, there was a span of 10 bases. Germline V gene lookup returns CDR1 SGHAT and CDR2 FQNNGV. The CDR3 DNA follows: TGTGCCAGCAGCTCCCGACAAAGCTCTGGAAACACCATATATTTT. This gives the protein CASSSRQSSGNTIYF.

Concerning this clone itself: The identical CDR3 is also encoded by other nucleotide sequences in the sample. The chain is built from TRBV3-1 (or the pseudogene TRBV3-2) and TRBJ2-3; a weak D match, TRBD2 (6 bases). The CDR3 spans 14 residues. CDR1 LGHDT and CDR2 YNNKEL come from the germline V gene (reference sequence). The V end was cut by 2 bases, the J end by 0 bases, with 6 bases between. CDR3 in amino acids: CASSQSGSTDTQYF. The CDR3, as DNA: TGTGCCAGCAGCCAAAGCGGGAGCACAGATACGCAGTATTTT.

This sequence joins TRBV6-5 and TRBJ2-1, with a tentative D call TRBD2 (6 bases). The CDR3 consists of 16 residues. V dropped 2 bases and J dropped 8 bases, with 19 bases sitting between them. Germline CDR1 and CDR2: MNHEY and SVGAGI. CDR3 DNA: TGTGCCAGCAGTTACATTGGGCAGGGAGGAAGGTATGAGCAGTTCTTC. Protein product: CASSYIGQGGRYEQFF.

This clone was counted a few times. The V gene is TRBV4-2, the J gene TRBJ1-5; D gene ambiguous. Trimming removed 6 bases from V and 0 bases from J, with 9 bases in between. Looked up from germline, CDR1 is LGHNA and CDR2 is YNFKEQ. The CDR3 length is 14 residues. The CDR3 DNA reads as TGTGCCAGCAGTCCCTCTAATAGCAATCAGCCCCAGCATTTT. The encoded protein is CASSPSNSNQPQHF.

CDR3 sequence (DNA): TGCGCCAGCAGCCCGGGGGGCGCAAATGGCTACACCTTC. Translated, it gives CASSPGGANGYTF. This chain links TRBV5-1 with TRBJ1-2; TRBD1 is a possible D gene (6 bases). CDR1 is SGHRS and CDR2 is YFSETQ in the germline V gene. Trimming pared 4 bases from V and 6 bases from J, leaving 13 bases between. The length of the CDR3 is 13 residues. The full variable domain, with the rest looked up from reference TRBV5-1 and TRBJ1-2, is KAGVTQTPRYLIKTRGQQVTLSCSPISGHRSVSWYQQTPGQGLQFLFEYFSETQRNKGNFPGRFSGRQFSNSRSEMNVSTLELGDSALYLCASSPGGANGYTFGSGTRLTVV.

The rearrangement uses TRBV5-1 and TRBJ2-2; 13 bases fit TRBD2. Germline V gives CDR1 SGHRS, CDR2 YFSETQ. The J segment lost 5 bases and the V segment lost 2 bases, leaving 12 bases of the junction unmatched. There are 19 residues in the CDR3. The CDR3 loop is CASSFFGLAGVEGTGELFF. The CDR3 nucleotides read TGCGCCAGCAGCTTTTTTGGACTAGCGGGAGTAGAGGGGACCGGGGAGCTGTTTTTT.

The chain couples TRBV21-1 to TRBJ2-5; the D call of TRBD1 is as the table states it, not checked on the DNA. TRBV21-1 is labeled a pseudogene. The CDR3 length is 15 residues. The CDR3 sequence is CASSKRRGGRETQYF. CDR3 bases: TGTGCCAGCAGCAAAAGGCGAGGGGGCCGGGAGACCCAGTACTTC.

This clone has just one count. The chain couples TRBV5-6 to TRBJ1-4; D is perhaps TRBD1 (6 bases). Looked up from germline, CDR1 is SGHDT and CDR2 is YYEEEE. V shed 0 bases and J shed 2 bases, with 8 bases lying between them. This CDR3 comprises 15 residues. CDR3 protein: CASSLADSTNEKLFF. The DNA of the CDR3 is TGTGCCAGCAGCTTGGCGGACAGTACTAATGAAAAACTGTTTTTT.

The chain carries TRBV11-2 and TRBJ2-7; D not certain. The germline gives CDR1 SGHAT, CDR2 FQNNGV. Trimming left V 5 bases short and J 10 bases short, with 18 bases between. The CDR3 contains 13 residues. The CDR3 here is CASSQTQWVLQYF. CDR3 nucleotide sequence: TGTGCCAGCAGCCAGACTCAGTGGGTCCTCCAGTACTTC. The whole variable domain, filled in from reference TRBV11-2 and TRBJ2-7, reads EAGVAQSPRYKIIEKRQSVAFWCNPISGHATLYWYQQILGQGPKLLIQFQNNGVVDDSQLPKDRFSAERLKGVDSTLKIQPAKLEDSAVYLCASSQTQWVLQYFGPGTRLTVT.